A selection of T cell receptor beta chains follows, all from one sample in a study of blood T cell repertoires in COVID-19. Here immunoSEQ multiplex PCR was the method, and the copy in TCRdb shows in-frame clones only, minus some. Counted here are 220,000 or so clones, around 90% occurring once; the ten biggest clones make up roughly 14%. The sequenced material came from PBMCs or T cells enriched from blood (not recorded which). The receptors derive from a woman aged 45-59 years with acute COVID-19. Each CDR3 is given with its conserved first and last residue. Each record gives: J gene, V gene, CDR3 length, D gene, clone size, CDR3 protein, CDR3 DNA. D genes are given only for firm matches. Clone size, where shown, is once, few, many, or a class for clones that have expanded.

>TRBJ2-1|TRBV28|15|-|-
CASRPPIGGASEQFF
TGTGCCAGCAGACCTCCGATTGGGGGGGCGAGTGAGCAGTTCTTC
>TRBJ1-2|TRBV28|13|-|-
CASSPTVNYGYTF
TGTGCCAGCAGTCCGACAGTTAACTATGGCTACACCTTC
>TRBJ1-2|TRBV5-8|13|-|-
CASRYDRSYGYTF
TGTGCCAGCAGATACGACAGGAGCTATGGCTACACCTTC
>TRBJ2-7|TRBV5-4|13|-|-
CASSLGQEHLPYF
TGTGCCAGCAGCCTGGGGCAGGAACACCTCCCGTACTTC
>TRBJ1-4|TRBV9|15|-|-
CASSVGQATNEKLFF
TGTGCCAGCAGCGTAGGACAGGCAACTAATGAAAAACTGTTTTTT
>TRBJ2-1|TRBV7-8|17|-|-
CASSPNPMGGTYNEQFF
TGTGCCAGCAGCCCGAACCCCATGGGAGGGACATACAATGAGCAGTTCTTC
>TRBJ1-4|TRBV5-1|16|-|-
CASSLRQATTNEKLFF
TGCGCCAGCAGCTTGAGACAAGCTACAACTAATGAAAAACTGTTTTTT
>TRBJ1-2|TRBV11-3|13|TRBD1|-
CASSLGTGYGYTF
TGTGCCAGCAGCCTCGGGACAGGCTATGGCTACACCTTC
>TRBJ1-1|TRBV5-1|13|TRBD1|-
CASSLQGDTEAFF
TGCGCCAGCAGCTTGCAGGGGGACACTGAAGCTTTCTTT
>TRBJ1-2|TRBV5-4|16|-|once
CASSPQGGGRNYGYTF
TGTGCCAGCAGCCCCCAAGGGGGGGGGCGCAACTATGGCTACACCTTC
>TRBJ2-3|TRBV4-2|13|-|-
CASSPPSPNTQYF
TGTGCCAGCAGCCCCCCAAGCCCAAATACGCAGTATTTT
>TRBJ2-5|TRBV4-1|12|-|once
CASSQDYETQYF
TGCGCCAGCAGCCAAGACTACGAGACCCAGTACTTC
>TRBJ1-2|TRBV6-2/TRBV6-3|14|-|-
CASSRAISGNRYTF
TGTGCCAGCAGTCGGGCCATCTCAGGGAACAGGTACACCTTC
>TRBJ1-2|TRBV5-1|17|TRBD1|-
CASSSGGQGAGYDGYTF
TGCGCCAGCAGCAGTGGGGGACAGGGGGCAGGTTACGATGGCTACACCTTC
>TRBJ2-7|TRBV4-2|16|TRBD2|-
CASSHTSGRTSYEQYF
TGTGCCAGCAGCCACACTAGCGGGAGGACCTCCTACGAGCAGTACTTC
>TRBJ1-1|TRBV6-5|12|-|-
CASSYRGAEAFF
TGTGCCAGCAGTTACAGGGGCGCTGAAGCTTTCTTT
>TRBJ2-1|TRBV6-5|14|TRBD2|-
CASSSGTRGNEQFF
TGTGCCAGCAGCTCCGGGACTAGAGGCAATGAGCAGTTCTTC
>TRBJ1-1|TRBV12-3/TRBV12-4|12|-|-
CASFLIGDEAFF
TGTGCCAGCTTCCTTATCGGGGATGAAGCTTTCTTT
>TRBJ2-6|TRBV5-1|19|-|-
CASSSMGGRTMSGANVLTF
TGCGCCAGCAGCTCAATGGGGGGAAGGACTATGTCTGGGGCCAACGTCCTGACTTTC
>TRBJ2-1|TRBV28|16|TRBD2|-
CASSLGIAGAYNEQFF
TGTGCCAGCAGTTTAGGTATAGCGGGGGCCTACAATGAGCAGTTCTTC
>TRBJ2-3|TRBV5-4|14|-|-
CASSGQFSTDTQYF
TGTGCCAGCAGCGGACAGTTCAGCACAGATACGCAGTATTTT
>TRBJ2-7|TRBV10-1|15|TRBD2|-
CASSDPSGRANWGYF
TGCGCCAGCAGTGACCCTAGCGGGAGGGCCAATTGGGGTTACTTC
>TRBJ2-7|TRBV6-5|14|-|-
CASSYDGSSYEQYF
TGTGCCAGCAGTTACGATGGCAGCTCCTACGAGCAGTACTTC
>TRBJ2-7|TRBV19|13|TRBD1|-
CASRAGQATEQYF
TGTGCCAGTAGGGCGGGACAGGCCACCGAGCAGTACTTC
>TRBJ2-7|TRBV19|16|-|-
CASSPYAAGGAYEQYF
TGTGCCAGTAGTCCCTACGCGGCAGGAGGTGCCTACGAGCAGTACTTC
>TRBJ2-3|TRBV25-1|12|-|-
CASSPNTDTQYF
TGTGCCAGCAGTCCCAACACAGATACGCAGTATTTT
>TRBJ1-5|TRBV7-9|15|TRBD1|-
CASSLGQYSNQPQHF
TGTGCCAGCAGCTTGGGACAGTATAGCAATCAGCCCCAGCATTTT
>TRBJ2-4|TRBV2|11|-|-
CASSRGTVQYF
TGTGCCAGCAGCCGGGGGACTGTTCAGTACTTC
>TRBJ1-4|TRBV5-4|15|TRBD1|-
CASSLGDRVNEKLFF
TGTGCCAGCAGCTTGGGGGACAGGGTTAATGAAAAACTGTTTTTT
>TRBJ2-3|TRBV7-3|14|TRBD2|-
CASSALAGTDTQYF
TGTGCCAGCAGCGCCCTAGCGGGCACAGATACGCAGTATTTT
>TRBJ2-5|TRBV9|16|-|-
CASSVVGDSSRETQYF
TGTGCCAGCAGCGTAGTAGGGGATAGTTCCCGCGAGACCCAGTACTTC
>TRBJ2-7|TRBV27|15|TRBD1|-
CASSNGTGGAYEQYF
TGTGCCAGCAGTAATGGGACAGGGGGAGCCTACGAGCAGTACTTC
>TRBJ2-1|TRBV5-4|16|TRBD2|once
CASSLGTSGSVDEQFF
TGTGCCAGCAGCCTAGGGACTAGCGGGAGTGTCGATGAGCAGTTCTTC
>TRBJ1-2|TRBV30|15|-|many
CAWSPPPDRFYGYTF
TGTGCCTGGAGTCCGCCACCCGACAGGTTCTATGGCTACACCTTC
>TRBJ2-7|TRBV3-1/TRBV3-2|14|TRBD2|once
CASSPRLAGREQYF
TGTGCCAGCAGCCCTAGACTAGCGGGGCGCGAGCAGTACTTC
>TRBJ2-2|TRBV10-2|14|-|-
CASSIYRDSGELFF
TGCGCCAGCAGTATATACAGGGATTCCGGGGAGCTGTTTTTT
>TRBJ1-6|TRBV3-1/TRBV3-2|12|-|-
CASSQVSSPLHF
TGTGCCAGCAGCCAAGTTTCATCACCCCTCCACTTT
>TRBJ2-7|TRBV28|16|-|-
CASSFRRSQGTNEQYF
TGTGCCAGCAGTTTCCGAAGAAGCCAGGGTACTAACGAGCAGTACTTC
>TRBJ1-1|TRBV20-1|11|TRBD1|few
CSTYRGREAFF
TGCAGTACTTACAGGGGGCGAGAAGCTTTCTTT
>TRBJ2-7|TRBV28|12|-|-
CASSLQGYEQYF
TGTGCCAGCAGTTTACAGGGCTACGAGCAGTACTTC
>TRBJ2-3|TRBV11-3|20|-|-
CASSLGSPSMSEASTDTQYF
TGTGCCAGCAGCTTAGGTTCCCCCTCAATGAGCGAAGCTAGCACAGATACGCAGTATTTT
>TRBJ2-1|TRBV25-1|16|TRBD2|-
CASSDRLAGGQGEQFF
TGTGCCAGCAGTGATAGACTAGCGGGAGGCCAAGGTGAGCAGTTCTTC
>TRBJ2-5|TRBV7-3|18|TRBD2|-
CASSLSRLAGLNQETQYF
TGTGCCAGCAGCTTAAGTCGACTAGCGGGGCTCAACCAAGAGACCCAGTACTTC
>TRBJ2-5|TRBV7-2|14|TRBD1|-
CASSLVYRGETQYF
TGTGCCAGCAGCTTAGTTTACAGGGGTGAGACCCAGTACTTC
>TRBJ2-3|TRBV11-2|12|-|-
CASTPYTDTQYF
TGTGCCAGCACCCCTTACACAGATACGCAGTATTTT
>TRBJ2-3|TRBV19|20|TRBD2|-
CASTLWGSSGMTPRTDTQYF
TGTGCCAGTACCCTATGGGGGTCTAGCGGGATGACACCACGCACAGATACGCAGTATTTT
>TRBJ1-5|TRBV28|14|-|-
CASREQGLGQPQHF
TGTGCCAGCAGGGAACAGGGTTTGGGCCAGCCCCAGCATTTT
>TRBJ2-7|TRBV4-1|15|TRBD1|-
CASSQSPGGYYEQYF
TGCGCCAGCAGCCAATCACCAGGGGGTTACTACGAGCAGTACTTC
>TRBJ2-2|TRBV27|16|TRBD2|-
CASSFRLADNTGELFF
TGTGCCAGCAGTTTCCGGCTAGCGGATAACACCGGGGAGCTGTTTTTT